The 5 T cell receptor beta chains below were found in one sample sequenced in a study of STAT3 mutations in large granular lymphocyte leukemia. Whole-study findings and limits: At least one immunodominant TCR beta clonotype appeared in every T-cell large granular lymphocyte leukemia patient.

The protocol was immunoSEQ multiplex PCR, while the TCRdb copy is restricted to in-frame clones and leaves out a portion. Here the sample spans roughly 35,000 clones, 70% to 90% being singletons. Antigens for these TCRs are unknown. Sequenced sample: PBMCs. The source of these receptors is a human donor with T large granular lymphocyte leukemia. Some clones in this sample may be carry-over from other donors' samples.

This chain links TRBV10-3 with TRBJ1-2; maybe TRBD1 (6 bases). Per the germline V gene, CDR1 is ENHRY and CDR2 is SYGVKD. The CDR3 loop spans 13 amino acids. Trimming pared 6 bases from V and 2 bases from J, leaving 10 bases between. CDR3 in amino acids: CAIRNTGNYGYTF. The CDR3 DNA reads TGTGCCATCAGAAACACAGGGAACTATGGCTACACCTTC.

This rearrangement joins TRBV28 to TRBJ1-3, with D hard to call. The CDR3 is 14 residues long. V lost 5 bases, J lost 2 bases, and 10 bases lay in between. From germline, CDR1 is MDHEN and CDR2 SYDVKM. The CDR3 coding sequence is TGTGCCAGCAGTACTCCGGGAACTGGAAACACCATATATTTT. Its translation: CASSTPGTGNTIYF.

CDR3 nucleotides: TGTGCCAGCAGCGCCCCTACAGGATCGAACACTGAAGCTTTCTTT. Translated: CASSAPTGSNTEAFF. The chain has TRBV7-2 and TRBJ1-1; a weak D match, TRBD1 (5 bases). With 5 bases removed from V and 1 base from J, the gap between germline ends came to 14 bases. Germline V gene sequence: CDR1 SGHTA, CDR2 FQGNSA. The CDR3 runs 15 residues.

J is TRBJ2-3 and V is TRBV5-4; D ambiguous. The V end lost 0 bases, the J end lost 12 bases, and 14 bases lay between the germline ends. Germline-derived CDR1 and CDR2 are SGHNT and YYREEE (reference sequence). The CDR3 covers 13 residues. CDR3: CASSLARTLEQYF. The CDR3 bases are TGTGCCAGCAGCTTGGCCCGGACCTTGGAACAGTATTTT.

This chain joins TRBV28 and TRBJ1-5; no clear D gene. Trimming took off 6 bases at V and 4 bases at J, with 13 bases between the two ends. Germline lookup yields CDR1 MDHEN and CDR2 SYDVKM. The CDR3 spans 14 residues. CDR3 residues: CASSTNGPNQPQHF. The CDR3 DNA sequence: TGTGCCAGCAGCACTAATGGGCCTAATCAGCCCCAGCATTTT.